The clone carrying this T cell receptor (beta chain) was recorded many times. Amplified regions were TCR beta CDR3 sequences from RNA transcripts. When the TCR CDR3 underwent first-round RT-PCR, the HTBI primer set was used. TCRdb recomputed calls from the multiplex PCR reads with MiXCR, one row per CDR3 protein. The data contain some 400,000 distinct CDR3 sequences, about 19% of them seen just once; the ten biggest clones take up around 4%. Germline CDR1 SNHLY, CDR2 FYNNEI. Trimming removed 2 bases at V and 3 bases at J, with 10 bases between. This CDR3 comprises 14 residues. The data are from a study of T cells in Graves' hyperthyroidism and ophthalmopathy.

The rearrangement joins TRBV2 to TRBJ1-1; no definite D call. Sequencing was performed on blood. This TCR was sampled from a woman aged 18 to 35 with Graves' hyperthyroidism. CDR3 in DNA: TGTGCCAGCAGTGAATGGGCAGCCGACACTGAAGCTTTCTTT. It yields the protein CASSEWAADTEAFF. Filled out from reference TRBV2 and TRBJ1-1, the complete variable domain reads EPEVTQTPSHQVTQMGQEVILRCVPISNHLYFYWYRQILGQKVEFLVSFYNNEISEKSEIFDDQFSVERPDGSNFTLKIRSTKLEDSAMYFCASSEWAADTEAFFGQGTRLTVV.